The 29 T cell receptor beta chains given below trace back to one sample, sequenced in a study of blood T cell repertoires in COVID-19. Sequencing was performed with immunoSEQ multiplex PCR; in TCRdb, only in-frame clones are kept and a portion is missing. In the table there are more than 200,000 clones, around 84% of which are singletons. The sequencing input was peripheral blood. These receptors came from a woman aged 40-49 years who had recovered from COVID-19.

J is TRBJ1-2 and V is TRBV11-2; D uncertain. Trimming removed 3 bases from V and 6 bases from J, with 11 bases in between. CDR1 and CDR2 from the germline V gene are SGHAT and FQNNGV. The CDR3 spans 13 residues. For the CDR3, the DNA is TGTGCCAGCAGCTTTGCGGCCGCTAATGGCTACACCTTC. This encodes CASSFAAANGYTF.

The table lists this clone with a count of one. The chain joins TRBV5-1 to TRBJ2-3, with TRBD1 identical over 8 bases. Germline-derived CDR1 and CDR2 are SGHRS and YFSETQ. V gave up 0 bases and J gave up 4 bases; unmatched junction bases: 4. The CDR3 length is 15 residues. In DNA form, the CDR3 reads TGCGCCAGCAGCTTGGAGGACAGGGAGCCAGATACGCAGTATTTT. Translating it yields CASSLEDREPDTQYF.

The CDR3 sequence is CASLPQPGTDTQYF. The CDR3 coding sequence is TGTGCCAGCTTACCCCAACCAGGGACAGATACGCAGTATTTT. The chain is built from TRBV5-5 and TRBJ2-3; tentative D call: TRBD1 (5 bases). CDR3 size: 14 residues. V dropped 7 bases and J dropped 3 bases, with 15 bases sitting between them. The germline CDR1 and CDR2 sequences are SGHKS and YYEKEE (reference sequence).

The chain has TRBV20-1 and TRBJ1-2, with D possibly matching TRBD1 (5 bases). Trimming pared 3 bases from V and 8 bases from J, leaving 13 bases between. The germline gives CDR1 DFQATT, CDR2 SNEGSKA (reference sequence). The CDR3 is made up of 12 amino acids. CDR3 coding DNA: TGCAGTGCTAGTCGGCAGGGTATGGGCTACACCTTC. It is translated as CSASRQGMGYTF.

This clone showed up just once. The CDR3 spells CASSLAGQSLPGNQPQHF. The CDR3 DNA follows: TGTGCCAGCAGCTTGGCCGGTCAATCCCTACCGGGCAATCAGCCCCAGCATTTT. The V gene is TRBV5-5, the J gene TRBJ1-5; no clear D. CDR1 is SGHKS, CDR2 YYEKEE, per germline (reference sequence). The CDR3 extends over 18 amino acids. V gave up 0 bases and J gave up 2 bases, with 18 bases separating them.

The rearrangement uses TRBV21-1 and TRBJ2-3; the tabulated D call, TRBD2, remains unverified against the DNA. TRBV21-1 is designated a pseudogene. The CDR3 runs to 15 residues. For the CDR3, the DNA is TGTGCCAGCCCCGCGAAGAAGAGTTCCACAGATACGCAGTATTTT. It encodes CASPAKKSSTDTQYF.

The chain uses TRBV11-3 and TRBJ2-7; D ambiguous. The CDR3 extends over 13 amino acids. V was pared by 0 bases and J by 3 bases, with 6 bases between. Germline V gene lookup returns CDR1 SGHNT and CDR2 YENEEA. CDR3 coding DNA: TGTGCCAGCAGCTTAGATCGGTTCTACGAGCAGTACTTC. Amino acids: CASSLDRFYEQYF.

V and J are TRBV5-1 and TRBJ2-1, with 15 bases fitting TRBD2. The CDR3 consists of 18 residues. Germline CDR1 SGHRS, CDR2 YFSETQ. The V and J ends lost 0 bases and 4 bases, in that order; junction bases with no gene match: 5. CDR3 nucleotide sequence: TGCGCCAGCAGCTTGGAGGGACTAGCGGGGGGCCAATACAATGAGCAGTTCTTC. Amino acid sequence: CASSLEGLAGGQYNEQFF.

In nucleotides, the CDR3 is TGCGCCAGCAGCTTGGCTACGTTTGGGCTTGGCTACACCTTC. It translates to CASSLATFGLGYTF. This chain connects TRBV5-1 to TRBJ1-2; D not certain. Deletions cut 0 bases from V and 7 bases from J, with 13 bases between. The CDR3 consists of 14 residues. The germline V gene has CDR1 SGHRS and CDR2 YFSETQ.

This clone has a handful of counts. This rearrangement joins TRBV5-1 to TRBJ1-5, with no clear D. The CDR3 totals 13 residues. Trimming shortened V by 2 bases and J by 4 bases, and 7 bases separated the two germline ends. CDR1 and CDR2 (germline): SGHRS, YFSETQ. CDR3 DNA sequence: TGCGCCAGCAGCTTAACGGTTAATCAGCCCCAGCATTTT. As protein: CASSLTVNQPQHF.

The chain employs TRBV5-6 and TRBJ1-1; 8 positions match TRBD1. V was pared by 2 bases and J by 7 bases, with 7 bases of the junction left unmatched. Per germline, CDR1 SGHDT and CDR2 YYEEEE. The CDR3 totals 14 residues. This CDR3 is CASSFWQGASEAFF. The CDR3 coding sequence is TGTGCCAGCAGCTTTTGGCAGGGGGCCAGTGAAGCTTTCTTT.

J is TRBJ1-5 and V is TRBV3-1 (or the pseudogene TRBV3-2), with D unclear. Germline V gene data show CDR1 as LGHDT and CDR2 as YNNKEL (reference sequence). V lost 4 bases, J lost 5 bases, and 12 bases lay in between. The CDR3 loop spans 14 amino acids. This CDR3 reads CASSPNTRYQPQHF. The CDR3 nucleotides are TGTGCCAGCAGCCCTAATACTAGGTATCAGCCCCAGCATTTT.

The V gene is TRBV18, the J gene TRBJ1-1; D not certain. The CDR3 covers 17 residues. Trimming removed 2 bases from V and 5 bases from J, with 21 bases in between. Germline CDR1 is KGHSH and CDR2 is LQKENI. The CDR3, as DNA: TGTGCCAGCTCACCAAGATTGAGTTCCGGGGTGATAACTGAAGCTTTCTTT. Its translation: CASSPRLSSGVITEAFF.

The chain has TRBV11-2 and TRBJ1-2; no definite D call. V was trimmed by 3 bases and J by 2 bases, leaving 10 bases between them. The length of the CDR3 is 14 residues. The germline V gene has CDR1 SGHAT and CDR2 FQNNGV. The chain's CDR3 is CASSFGETNYGYTF. DNA of the CDR3: TGTGCCAGCAGCTTCGGAGAAACGAACTATGGCTACACCTTC.

This chain links TRBV27 with TRBJ2-7, with 9 bases fitting TRBD1. The CDR3 sequence is 15 residues long. Germline CDR1 reads MNHEY; CDR2 reads SMNVEV (reference sequence). With 3 bases clipped from V and 4 bases from J, the junction kept 7 bases outside the gene matches. CDR3 sequence: CASSFRDRVGYEQYF. CDR3 sequence (DNA): TGTGCCAGCAGTTTCCGGGACAGGGTTGGTTACGAGCAGTACTTC.

The V call is TRBV18, the J call TRBJ2-2; 8 bases are a match to TRBD1. Germline loops: CDR1 KGHSH, CDR2 LQKENI. V gave up 3 bases and J gave up 6 bases; unmatched junction bases: 3. This CDR3 region has 14 residues. CDR3 amino acids: CASSPEQGAGELFF. CDR3 DNA sequence: TGTGCCAGCTCACCTGAACAGGGGGCCGGGGAGCTGTTTTTT.

This chain joins TRBV5-6 and TRBJ2-5; the match to TRBD1 covers 7 bases. The CDR3 is made up of 18 amino acids. The germline gives CDR1 SGHDT, CDR2 YYEEEE. Unmatched junction bases numbered 12, after V lost 1 base and J lost 0 bases. DNA for the CDR3: TGTGCCAGCAGCTTGCCGGCGACGTGGGGACAGAACCAAGAGACCCAGTACTTC. Its translation is CASSLPATWGQNQETQYF.

The chain links TRBV6-5 to TRBJ2-3; 8 bases fit TRBD2. Trimming at V came to 2 bases and at J to 12 bases, leaving 7 bases not matched to a gene. CDR3 length equals 13 residues. CDR1 is MNHEY, CDR2 SVGAGI, per germline. The CDR3 DNA is TGTGCCAGCAGTTACGGCACTAGCGGTCGTCAGTATTTT. It specifies CASSYGTSGRQYF.

As regards this clone: Additional DNA sequences in this sample encode the identical CDR3. V and J are TRBV7-2 and TRBJ1-2; D unclear. V lost 3 bases, J lost 5 bases, and 7 bases lay in between. Germline loops: CDR1 SGHTA, CDR2 FQGNSA. The CDR3 is made up of 12 amino acids. In DNA, the CDR3 is TGTGCCAGCAGCTTCACAGATTATGGCTACACCTTC. This gives the protein CASSFTDYGYTF. The variable domain in full, with the rest retrieved from reference TRBV7-2 and TRBJ1-2, is GAGVSQSPSNKVTEKGKDVELRCDPISGHTALYWYRQSLGQGLEFLIYFQGNSAPDKSGLPSDRFSAERTGGSVSTLTIQRTQQEDSAVYLCASSFTDYGYTFGSGTRLTVV.

The chain joins TRBV20-1 to TRBJ1-2; 7 bases are shared with TRBD1. CDR3 length: 15 amino acids. The trim removed 3 bases at V and 4 bases at J, leaving 11 bases unmatched. Germline V gene sequence: CDR1 DFQATT, CDR2 SNEGSKA (reference sequence). The CDR3 nucleotides read TGCAGTGCTAGTCCGGCAGGGGGTGGAGGCTATGGCTACACCTTC. It is translated as CSASPAGGGGYGYTF.

The gene calls are TRBV30 and TRBJ1-2; tentative D call: TRBD1 (6 bases). Trimming removed 0 bases from V and 6 bases from J, with 14 bases in between. This CDR3 spans 14 amino acids. Germline V CDR1 and CDR2: GTSNPN, SVGIG (reference sequence). This chain's CDR3 is CAWSVRDKYNGYTF. Written as DNA, the CDR3 is TGTGCCTGGAGTGTGAGGGACAAGTACAATGGCTACACCTTC.

Here the CDR3 reads CASSLEGWGGTEAFF. The CDR3 region has the DNA TGTGCCAGCAGCCTTGAGGGCTGGGGTGGCACTGAAGCTTTCTTT. The chain is built from TRBV7-6 and TRBJ1-1, with unresolved D. The germline V gene encodes CDR1 SGHVS and CDR2 FNYEAQ. The CDR3 sequence is 15 residues long. V was shortened by 5 bases and J by 4 bases, with 17 bases between the two germline ends.

The chain has TRBV3-1 (or the pseudogene TRBV3-2) and TRBJ1-1; D uncertain. This CDR3 is 15 amino acids long. Germline CDR1 is LGHDT and CDR2 is YNNKEL (reference sequence). V shed 4 bases and J shed 3 bases, with 15 bases lying between them. The CDR3 coding sequence is TGTGCCAGCAGCCGCCTAGACCCCGGCCACACTGAAGCTTTCTTT. It translates to CASSRLDPGHTEAFF.

The CDR3 DNA is TGTGCCACCAGTGATGTGACTGCCGGCAATGAGCAGTTCTTC. Translating gives CATSDVTAGNEQFF. The V call is TRBV24-1, the J call TRBJ2-1; no clear D. The length of the CDR3 is 14 residues. CDR1 is KGHDR, CDR2 SFDVKD, per germline. V was pared by 3 bases and J by 6 bases, with 11 bases between.

This sequence joins TRBV9 and TRBJ1-3; D is unresolved. With 1 base removed from V and 1 base from J, the gap between germline ends came to 6 bases. The CDR3 runs to 14 residues. In germline, CDR1 is SGDLS, CDR2 YYNGEE. The CDR3 DNA follows: TGTGCCAGCAGCGTACTTCTATCTGGAAACACCATATATTTT. Translation gives CASSVLLSGNTIYF.

The chain couples TRBV7-9 to TRBJ2-7; 9 bases line up with TRBD2. In germline, CDR1 is SEHNR, CDR2 FQNEAQ (reference sequence). The CDR3 has 14 amino acids. Unmatched junction bases numbered 2, after V lost 5 bases and J lost 0 bases. This chain's CDR3 is CASSSGGSSYEQYF. The CDR3 DNA follows: TGTGCCAGCAGCAGCGGGGGGAGCTCCTACGAGCAGTACTTC.

J is TRBJ2-1 and V is TRBV4-3; 13 bases match TRBD2. This CDR3 is built from 17 residues. CDR1 is LGHNA, CDR2 YSLEER, per germline. V lost 5 bases to trimming and J lost 6 bases; unmatched junction nucleotides: 10. CDR3 amino acids: CASSWTSGGKRGNEQFF. Written as DNA, the CDR3 is TGCGCCAGCAGCTGGACTAGCGGGGGAAAACGGGGCAATGAGCAGTTCTTC.

The V and J genes are TRBV6-5 and TRBJ1-2, with 9 positions matching TRBD1. CDR1 and CDR2 (germline): MNHEY, SVGAGI. The CDR3 length is 15 residues. V dropped 6 bases and J dropped 7; count of bases not matched to a gene: 12. The chain's CDR3 is CASRMEGQGLLGYTF. The CDR3 coding sequence is TGTGCCAGCAGAATGGAGGGACAGGGACTACTTGGCTACACCTTC.

The chain is built from TRBV4-1 and TRBJ1-1; 10 positions agree with TRBD1. The germline V gene has CDR1 MGHRA and CDR2 YSYEKL. The CDR3 runs to 15 residues. Losses at the gene ends were 3 bases for V and 3 bases for J; bases not matched to a gene: 4. This chain's CDR3 is CASSHETGGYTEAFF. CDR3 sequence (DNA): TGCGCCAGCAGCCATGAGACAGGGGGCTACACTGAAGCTTTCTTT.